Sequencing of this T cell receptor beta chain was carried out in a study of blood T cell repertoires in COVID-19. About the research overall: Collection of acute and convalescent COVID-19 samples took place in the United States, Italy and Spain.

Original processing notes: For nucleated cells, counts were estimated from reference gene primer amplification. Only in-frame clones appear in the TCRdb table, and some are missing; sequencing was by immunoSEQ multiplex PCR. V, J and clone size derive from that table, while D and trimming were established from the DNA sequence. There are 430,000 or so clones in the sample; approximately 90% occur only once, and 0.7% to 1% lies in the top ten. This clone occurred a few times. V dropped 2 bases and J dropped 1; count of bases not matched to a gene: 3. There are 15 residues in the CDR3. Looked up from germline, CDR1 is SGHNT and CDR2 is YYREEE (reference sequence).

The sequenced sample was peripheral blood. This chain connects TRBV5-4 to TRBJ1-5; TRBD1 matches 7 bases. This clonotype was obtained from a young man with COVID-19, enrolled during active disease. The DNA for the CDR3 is TGTGCCAGCAGCTTTACAGGGGCGAGCAATCAGCCCCAGCATTTT. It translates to CASSFTGASNQPQHF.